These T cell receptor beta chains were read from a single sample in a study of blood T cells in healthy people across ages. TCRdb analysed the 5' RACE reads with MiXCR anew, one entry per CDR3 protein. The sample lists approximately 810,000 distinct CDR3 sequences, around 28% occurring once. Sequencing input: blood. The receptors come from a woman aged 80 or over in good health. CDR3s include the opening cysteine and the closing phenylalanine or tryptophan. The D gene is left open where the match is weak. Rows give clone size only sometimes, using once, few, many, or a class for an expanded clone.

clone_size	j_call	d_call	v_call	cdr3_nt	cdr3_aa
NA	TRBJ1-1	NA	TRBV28	TGTGCCAGCAGTTTGATTTTGAGGCTGAACACTGAAGCTTTCTTT	CASSLILRLNTEAFF
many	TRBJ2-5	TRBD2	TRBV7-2	TGTGCCAGCAGCTTAGGTATCAGCGGGGGGGCGTACGAGACCCAGTACTTC	CASSLGISGGAYETQYF
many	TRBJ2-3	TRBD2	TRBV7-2	TGTGCCAGCAGCTTAGTCGGTAGCGGGGGGGCTAGAGATACGCAGTATTTT	CASSLVGSGGARDTQYF
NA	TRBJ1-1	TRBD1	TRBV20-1	TGCAGTGCTAGAGATATTGCGACAGGGGGGAACACTGAAGCTTTCTTT	CSARDIATGGNTEAFF
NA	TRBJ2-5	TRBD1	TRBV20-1	TGCAGTGGAGGGGGGGGGACAGGGGGCCAAGAGACCCAGTACTTC	CSGGGGTGGQETQYF
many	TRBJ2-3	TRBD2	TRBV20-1	TGCAGTGCTAGAAGAGGGGTACTAGCGGGGGGTGATACGCAGTATTTT	CSARRGVLAGGDTQYF
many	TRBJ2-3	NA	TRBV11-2	TGTGCCAGCAGCAATTCGTATACGCAGTATTTT	CASSNSYTQYF
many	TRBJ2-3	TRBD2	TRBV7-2	TGTGCCAGCAGCCGGACTAGCGGCGCCTACACAGATACGCAGTATTTT	CASSRTSGAYTDTQYF
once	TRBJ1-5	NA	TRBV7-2	TGTGCCAGCAGCTACCTTGGGGGGCGAAATCAGCCCCAGCATTTT	CASSYLGGRNQPQHF
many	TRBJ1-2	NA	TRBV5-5	TGTGCCAGCAGCTTGGCCGAGGGGTCTAGAGGCTACACCTTC	CASSLAEGSRGYTF
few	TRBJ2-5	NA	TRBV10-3	TGTGCCATCAGTGAAGGTGGGGGGTACGAGCTGTACTTC	CAISEGGGYELYF
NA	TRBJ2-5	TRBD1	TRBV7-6	TGTGCCAGCAGCCGACTACAGGGGGCTCCCTCCAAGCAGTACTTC	CASSRLQGAPSKQYF
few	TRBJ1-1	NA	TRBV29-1	TGCAGCGTTGAAGACCGGGAAACTGAAGCTTTCTTT	CSVEDRETEAFF
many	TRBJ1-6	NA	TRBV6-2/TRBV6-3	TGTGCCAGCAGTTATGCTAATTCACCCCTCCACTTT	CASSYANSPLHF
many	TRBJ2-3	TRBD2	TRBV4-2	TGTGCCAGCAGCCAAGGACCCCTCGGGACTAGCCCAGATACGCAGTATTTT	CASSQGPLGTSPDTQYF
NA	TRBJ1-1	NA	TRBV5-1	TGCGCCAGCAGCATAACGACACAGAACACTGAAGCTTTCTTT	CASSITTQNTEAFF
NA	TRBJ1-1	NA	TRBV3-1	TGTGCCACCTCCGCAACGGGAAACACTGAAGCTTTCTTT	CATSATGNTEAFF
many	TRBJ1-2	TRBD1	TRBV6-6	TGTGCCAGCAGTTACGAGACAGGGGGCATTGGCTACACCTTC	CASSYETGGIGYTF
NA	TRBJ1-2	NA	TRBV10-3	TGTGCCATCAGTGACAGGGGCTATGGCTACACCTTC	CAISDRGYGYTF
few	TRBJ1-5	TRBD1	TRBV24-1	TGTGCCACCAGTGACCCCAGACAGGGAGGAAAGGGACCCCAGCATTTT	CATSDPRQGGKGPQHF
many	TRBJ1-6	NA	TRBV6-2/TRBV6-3	TGTGCCAGCAGCCGAACAGGGATGAATTCACCCCTCCACTTT	CASSRTGMNSPLHF
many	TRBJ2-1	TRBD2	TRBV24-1	TGTGCCACCAGTGATTTCCCTAGCGGGGGGCCAAGCTCCTACAATGAGCAGTTCTTC	CATSDFPSGGPSSYNEQFF
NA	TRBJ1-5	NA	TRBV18	TGTGCCAGCTCACTCCAGGCCCCATCGGGCAATCAGCCCCAGCATTTT	CASSLQAPSGNQPQHF
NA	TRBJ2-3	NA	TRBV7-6	TGTGCCAGCAGCTTATACCTCGGGGCAGATACGCAGTATTTT	CASSLYLGADTQYF
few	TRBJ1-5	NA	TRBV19	TGTGCCAGTAGTATAGATCAGCGGCCAGGGTCCAATCAGCCCCAGCATTTT	CASSIDQRPGSNQPQHF
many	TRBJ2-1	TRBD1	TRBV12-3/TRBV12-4	TGTGCCAGCAGTACAAGACAGGGAATCTACAATGAGCAGTTCTTC	CASSTRQGIYNEQFF
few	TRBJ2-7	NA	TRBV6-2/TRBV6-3	TGTGCCAGCAGTTTCGGAGGGGAAGGATTCGAGCAGTACTTC	CASSFGGEGFEQYF
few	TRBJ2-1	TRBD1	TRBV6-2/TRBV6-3	TGTGCCAGCAGTACCGCCGGGACAGGGGGCTTTAGGGAGCAGTTCTTC	CASSTAGTGGFREQFF
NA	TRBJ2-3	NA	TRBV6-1	TGTGCCAGCAGTGCCCCCCCCTCTACGCAGTATTTT	CASSAPPSTQYF
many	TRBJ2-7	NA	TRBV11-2	TGTGCCAGCAGCCCCGCACCCTACGAGCAGTACTTC	CASSPAPYEQYF
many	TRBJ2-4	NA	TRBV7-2	TGTGCCAGCAGCTTGGGAGGGGGGCGAGCCAAAAACATTCAGTACTTC	CASSLGGGRAKNIQYF
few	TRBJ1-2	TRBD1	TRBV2	TGTGCCAGCAGTGTTCGACAGGGGGCGGATGGCTACACCTTC	CASSVRQGADGYTF
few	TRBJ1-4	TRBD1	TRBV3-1	TGTGCCAGCAGCAGGCCGGACAGGATTAATGAAAAACTGTTTTTT	CASSRPDRINEKLFF
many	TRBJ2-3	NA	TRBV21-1	TGTGCCAGCAGCAGAGAGGGAGATACGCAGTATTTT	CASSREGDTQYF
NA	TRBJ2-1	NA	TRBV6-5	TGTGCCAGCTCCCGGTCGTCTGGCAGGGGAAACAATGAGCAGTTCTTC	CASSRSSGRGNNEQFF
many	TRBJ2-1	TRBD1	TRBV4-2	TGTGCCAGCAGCCGGGCCGGGACAGGGGGCTCCAATGAGCAGTTCTTC	CASSRAGTGGSNEQFF
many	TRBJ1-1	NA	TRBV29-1	TGCAGCGTTGCGTCAGGGATGAACACTGAAGCTTTCTTT	CSVASGMNTEAFF
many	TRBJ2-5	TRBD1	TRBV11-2	TGTGCCAGCAGCGTAGGGACAGGCGTATCCCAAGAGACCCAGTACTTC	CASSVGTGVSQETQYF
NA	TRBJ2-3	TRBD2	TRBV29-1	TGCAGCGTTGCCGGGGGGGGGAATCAGCCCCAGTATTTT	CSVAGGGNQPQYF
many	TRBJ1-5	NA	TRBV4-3	TGCGCCAGCAGCCAAGCCAGGGGTCAGCCCCAGCATTTT	CASSQARGQPQHF
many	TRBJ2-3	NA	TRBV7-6	TGTGCCAGCAGCTTTGGGACGAATACAGATACGCAGTATTTT	CASSFGTNTDTQYF
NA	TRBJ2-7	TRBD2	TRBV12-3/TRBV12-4	TGTGCCAGCAGGACTAGCGGGGGGGGAGGGGAGCAGTACTTC	CASRTSGGGGEQYF
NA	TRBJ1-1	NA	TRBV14	TGTGCCAGCAGCGCTCTAAACCCCAGGTTGAACACTGAAGCTTTCTTT	CASSALNPRLNTEAFF
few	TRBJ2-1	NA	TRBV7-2	TGTGCCAGCAGACCCCCTGGGACTGAGCAGTTCTTC	CASRPPGTEQFF
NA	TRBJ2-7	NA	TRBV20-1	TGCAGTGCTAGAGATCGACGCACTCCTTCCTACGAGCAGTACTTC	CSARDRRTPSYEQYF
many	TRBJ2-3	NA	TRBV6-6	TGTGCCAGCAGTAGTACTGGAGATACGCAGTATTTT	CASSSTGDTQYF
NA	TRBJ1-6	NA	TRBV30	TGTGCCTGGGGACCCCTGGGGGGGAATAATTCACCCCTCCACTTT	CAWGPLGGNNSPLHF
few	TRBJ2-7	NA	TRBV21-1	TGTGCCAGCAGCACACAACTTGGGTCAGCGGATACCGGGAGGGAGCAGTACTTC	CASSTQLGSADTGREQYF